Following are 6 T cell receptor beta chains from one sample sequenced in a study of cytomegalovirus exposure and HLA in healthy donors. Measured with immunoSEQ multiplex PCR; TCRdb has only the in-frame clones, and not every one. The data show over 120,000 clones, about 94% seen once. The sample taken for sequencing was PBMCs. The receptors originated from a man between 18 and 35 years old in good health and CMV-seropositive.

The V and J genes are TRBV5-1 and TRBJ2-1, with 10 bases aligning to TRBD1. The length of the CDR3 is 17 residues. Germline V gives CDR1 SGHRS, CDR2 YFSETQ. The V segment lost 0 bases and the J segment 6 bases; nucleotides outside the gene matches: 9. CDR3 loop: CASSLAPGGQGSNEQFF. The CDR3 DNA sequence: TGCGCCAGCAGCTTGGCCCCAGGGGGACAGGGGTCCAATGAGCAGTTCTTC.

This chain's CDR3 is CAISETIGGGYTF. CDR3 bases: TGTGCCATCAGTGAAACTATAGGAGGAGGCTACACCTTC. V is TRBV10-3 and J is TRBJ1-2; D not certain. The germline V gene has CDR1 ENHRY and CDR2 SYGVKD. The germline V and J ends were trimmed by 3 bases and 8 bases, with 13 bases remaining between them. The length of the CDR3 is 13 residues.

The chain carries TRBV4-2 and TRBJ1-2; no reliable D call. The germline gives CDR1 LGHNA, CDR2 YNFKEQ. V was pared by 2 bases and J by 4 bases, with 14 bases between. CDR3 size: 15 residues. The CDR3 coding sequence is TGTGCCAGCAGCCAAACCAGCGAGCCTTTCTATGGCTACACCTTC. Its translation is CASSQTSEPFYGYTF.

The rearrangement joins TRBV4-1 to TRBJ2-7, with TRBD2 matching over 8 bases. There are 15 residues in the CDR3. Losses at the gene ends were 4 bases for V and 3 bases for J; bases not matched to a gene: 8. The germline V gene encodes CDR1 MGHRA and CDR2 YSYEKL. CDR3 protein: CASSLGGAGGYEQYF. DNA of the CDR3: TGCGCCAGCAGCCTCGGGGGGGCGGGAGGCTACGAGCAGTACTTC.

The chain links TRBV9 to TRBJ2-6; 12 nucleotides align to TRBD1. Looked up from germline, CDR1 is SGDLS and CDR2 is YYNGEE. With V trimmed by 4 bases and J by 6 bases, 11 bases remained unmatched. The CDR3 covers 18 residues. The DNA of the CDR3 is TGTGCCAGCAGCCCCCGGGGGGACAGGGGGCAAGAGGCCAACGTCCTGACTTTC. It translates to CASSPRGDRGQEANVLTF. Full variable domain (missing parts from reference TRBV9 and TRBJ2-6): DSGVTQTPKHLITATGQRVTLRCSPRSGDLSVYWYQQSLDQGLQFLIQYYNGEERAKGNILERFSAQQFPDLHSELNLSSLELGDSALYFCASSPRGDRGQEANVLTFGAGSRLTVL.

The CDR3 bases are TGTGCCTGGAGCCCCAAGCGGGAGGTCGATACGCAGTATTTT. Encoded protein: CAWSPKREVDTQYF. The chain joins TRBV30 to TRBJ2-3, with 9 bases fitting TRBD2. Unmatched junction bases numbered 7, after V lost 3 bases and J lost 6 bases. The CDR3 sequence is 14 residues long. Germline CDR1 GTSNPN, CDR2 SVGIG (reference sequence).